This passage covers 27 T cell receptor beta chains from one sample sequenced in a study of T cell repertoires in cytomegalovirus infection (dated by TCRdb to about 2019). Sequencing was carried out with an Illumina HiSeq 1500. TCRdb handled the public reads itself, with Q25 trimming in fastp and clone calling in MiXCR, and kept productive beta chains. Duplicate CDR3 protein sequences are folded into a single record with the most common DNA and genes. This sample is represented by over 300,000 distinct CDR3 sequences; roughly 9.5% of them were singletons. Of the sample, about 4.5% falls within the top ten clones. What was sequenced was PBMCs. The receptors stem from a human donor in good health (CMV status not recorded). Some clones in this sample may be carry-over from other donors' samples.

The sample holds many counts of this clonotype. The chain carries TRBV5-4 and TRBJ1-2, with 7 bases fitting TRBD1. The V and J ends lost 5 bases and 8 bases, in that order; junction bases with no gene match: 9. The germline V gene encodes CDR1 SGHNT and CDR2 YYREEE (reference sequence). CDR3 size: 13 residues. CDR3 amino acids: CASRHDRAGGYTF. The CDR3 nucleotides read TGTGCCAGCAGACACGACAGGGCCGGGGGCTACACCTTC.

V and J are TRBV7-3 and TRBJ2-2, with D unclear. The CDR3 has 16 residues. Per the germline V gene, CDR1 is SGHTA and CDR2 is FQGTGA. V dropped 4 bases and J dropped 0 bases, with 12 bases sitting between them. CDR3 nucleotide sequence: TGTGCCAGCAGCTCCTGGGCGCTGGCGAACACCGGGGAGCTGTTTTTT. Its translation is CASSSWALANTGELFF.

This clonotype was counted at least ten times. The gene calls are TRBV6-2 or TRBV6-3 and TRBJ2-7; 11 nucleotides line up with TRBD1. The ends lost 6 bases at V and 3 bases at J; junction bases unmatched: 7. The CDR3 contains 15 residues. Germline assignment: CDR1 MNHEY and CDR2 SVGEGT. The CDR3 reads CASRRGQGAFYEQYF. CDR3 coding DNA: TGTGCCAGCAGACGTGGACAGGGGGCATTCTACGAGCAGTACTTC.

The gene calls are TRBV11-2 and TRBJ2-1; no firm D call. The CDR3 loop spans 12 amino acids. Germline lookup yields CDR1 SGHAT and CDR2 FQNNGV. V was shortened by 6 bases and J by 13 bases, with 16 bases between the two germline ends. CDR3 in amino acids: CASSITRKEQFF. CDR3 nucleotide sequence: TGTGCCAGCAGTATAACTCGCAAGGAACAGTTCTTC.

This chain uses TRBV5-4 with TRBJ2-1; D is undetermined. In germline, CDR1 is SGHNT, CDR2 YYREEE (reference sequence). This CDR3 comprises 13 residues. V lost 2 bases and J 7 bases, leaving 10 bases between the germline ends. CDR3 amino acids: CASSFGSLNEQFF. The CDR3 DNA reads TGTGCCAGCAGCTTTGGTTCCTTAAATGAGCAGTTCTTC. The whole variable domain, remainder taken from reference TRBV5-4 and TRBJ2-1, is ETGVTQSPTHLIKTRGQQVTLRCSSQSGHNTVSWYQQALGQGPQFIFQYYREEENGRGNFPPRFSGLQFPNYSSELNVNALELDDSALYLCASSFGSLNEQFFGPGTRLTVL.

A word on this clonotype: A read error may be the cause here, since a much bigger clone is one base away. The chain combines TRBV4-1 with TRBJ2-5; maybe TRBD2 (6 bases). The CDR3 sequence is 14 residues long. Germline loops: CDR1 MGHRA, CDR2 YSYEKL. The CDR3 nucleotides are TGCGCCGGCAGCCGTACGGGACTGCAAGAGACCCAGTACTTC. Its translation is CAGSRTGLQETQYF.

In regard to this clonotype: A much bigger clone sits one base away, suggesting this may be a read error. This rearrangement joins TRBV5-1 to TRBJ2-7; D is uncertain. The CDR3 is 15 amino acids. The germline V gene encodes CDR1 SGHRS and CDR2 YFSETQ. V was shortened by 0 bases and J by 0 bases, with 10 bases between the two germline ends. In DNA, the CDR3 is TGCGCCAGCAGCTTGGGAACTCTGAGCTCCTACGAGCAGTACTTC. This encodes CASSLGTLSSYEQYF.

The V and J genes are TRBV28 and TRBJ2-7; perhaps TRBD2 as D (5 bases). The V end lost 2 bases, the J end lost 5 bases, and 19 bases lay between the germline ends. Germline V gene data show CDR1 as MDHEN and CDR2 as SYDVKM. This CDR3 has 16 amino acids. CDR3 DNA: TGTGCCAGCAGTTTACGACTACCCTTCCGGTCAGACGAGCAGTACTTC. This sequence encodes CASSLRLPFRSDEQYF.

This clonotype was seen at least ten times. The chain combines TRBV7-9 with TRBJ1-4, with 7 bases matching TRBD1. The CDR3 loop spans 14 amino acids. Germline V lookup: CDR1 SEHNR, CDR2 FQNEAQ (reference sequence). The J segment lost 4 bases and the V segment lost 5 bases, leaving 4 bases of the junction unmatched. In nucleotides, the CDR3 is TGTGCCAGCAGCCCGACAGGGTATAATGAAAAACTGTTTTTT. This codes for CASSPTGYNEKLFF.

This clonotype has just a few counts. The chain has TRBV6-5 and TRBJ1-1, with D uncertain. Germline-derived CDR1 and CDR2 are MNHEY and SVGAGI. V gave up 6 bases and J gave up 0 bases, with 2 bases separating them. The CDR3 totals 11 residues. The CDR3 nucleotides read TGTGCCAGCAGCATGAACACTGAAGCTTTCTTT. This gives the protein CASSMNTEAFF.

On this clonotype: This may stem from a read error, because a much larger clone lies one nucleotide away. The chain couples TRBV7-2 to TRBJ1-1; no clear D. Germline values: CDR1 SGHTA, CDR2 FQGNSA. The ends were cut back, 10 bases at V and 0 bases at J, with 21 bases in the middle. The CDR3 length is 16 residues. CDR3 sequence (DNA): TGTGCCATCAGTCCGAGTGTCTCCAGAATGAACACTGAAGCTTTCTTT. Translated, it gives CAISPSVSRMNTEAFF. Combining the CDR3 with reference TRBV7-2 and TRBJ1-1 gives the whole variable domain GAGVSQSPSNKVTEKGKDVELRCDPISGHTALYWYRQSLGQGLEFLIYFQGNSAPDKSGLPSDRFSAERTGGSVSTLTIQRTQQEDSAVYLCAISPSVSRMNTEAFFGQGTRLTVV.

V is TRBV12-3 or TRBV12-4 and J is TRBJ2-1; TRBD2 matches 11 bases. With V trimmed by 4 bases and J by 2 bases, 16 bases remained unmatched. There are 20 residues in the CDR3. As DNA, the CDR3 is TGTGCCAGCAGTTCCAATTCTCCGACTAGCGGGGCCATTACCTACAATGAGCAGTTCTTC. Translated, it gives CASSSNSPTSGAITYNEQFF.

The rearrangement links TRBV28 to TRBJ1-6; D is uncertain. The CDR3 contains 15 residues. The germline gives CDR1 MDHEN, CDR2 SYDVKM. Deletions cut 7 bases from V and 7 bases from J, with 17 bases between. CDR3 loop: CASTPSAGENSPLHF. The CDR3 coding sequence is TGTGCCAGCACCCCCTCGGCAGGCGAGAATTCACCCCTCCACTTT.

This clonotype has ten or more counts. The chain carries TRBV7-2 and TRBJ2-3; 9 nucleotides line up with TRBD2. Germline V gene data show CDR1 as SGHTA and CDR2 as FQGNSA. This CDR3 has 16 amino acids. The J segment lost 0 bases and the V segment lost 6 bases, leaving 7 bases of the junction unmatched. The CDR3 sequence: CASRRREGSSTDTQYF. CDR3 sequence (DNA): TGTGCCAGCAGGAGGCGGGAGGGATCTAGCACAGATACGCAGTATTTT. Based on the CDR3 plus reference TRBV7-2 and TRBJ2-3, the full variable domain is GAGVSQSPSNKVTEKGKDVELRCDPISGHTALYWYRQSLGQGLEFLIYFQGNSAPDKSGLPSDRFSAERTGGSVSTLTIQRTQQEDSAVYLCASRRREGSSTDTQYFGPGTRLTVL.

The V gene is TRBV7-1, the J gene TRBJ1-4, with unresolved D. TRBV7-1 is an ORF, with its function uncertain. CDR3 length: 11 residues. The V end lost 5 bases, the J end lost 8 bases, and 6 bases lay between the germline ends. CDR3 in amino acids: CASSHSEKLFF. The CDR3 DNA reads as TGTGCCAGCAGCCACAGCGAAAAACTGTTTTTT.

This clonotype has at least ten counts. The chain employs TRBV7-2 and TRBJ2-7; 10 bases agree with TRBD2. V gave up 4 bases and J gave up 0 bases; unmatched junction bases: 9. CDR1 and CDR2 from the germline V gene are SGHTA and FQGNSA. CDR3 length equals 17 residues. The CDR3 DNA reads as TGTGCCAGCAGCTCCCTAGCGGGAGTGGGGGGCTCCTACGAGCAGTACTTC. It encodes CASSSLAGVGGSYEQYF. The full variable domain, its missing parts supplied by reference TRBV7-2 and TRBJ2-7, is GAGVSQSPSNKVTEKGKDVELRCDPISGHTALYWYRQSLGQGLEFLIYFQGNSAPDKSGLPSDRFSAERTGGSVSTLTIQRTQQEDSAVYLCASSSLAGVGGSYEQYFGPGTRLTVT.

This clonotype came up many times. This chain's CDR3 is CASSPHGTGNNQPQHF. CDR3 bases: TGTGCCAGCAGCCCCCACGGGACAGGGAACAATCAGCCCCAGCATTTT. The chain is built from TRBV7-2 and TRBJ1-5; the match to TRBD1 covers 9 bases. V was clipped by 5 bases and J by 3 bases; unmatched bases: 8. In germline, CDR1 is SGHTA, CDR2 FQGNSA. The CDR3 spans 16 residues.

The gene calls are TRBV7-2 and TRBJ2-7, with 7 bases matching TRBD2. J lost 6 bases, V lost 2 bases, and 28 bases had no gene match. CDR3 length: 21 amino acids. Germline V gives CDR1 SGHTA, CDR2 FQGNSA. In nucleotides, the CDR3 is TGTGCCAGCAGCTTAAAGGGGATAAGCGGCAGGAGCGGGAAAAAGTTAGGCGAGCAGTACTTC. As protein: CASSLKGISGRSGKKLGEQYF.

The sample holds many counts of this clonotype. The rearrangement uses TRBV7-6 and TRBJ1-1; TRBD1 aligns across 7 bases. Germline V gene sequence: CDR1 SGHVS, CDR2 FNYEAQ. V dropped 2 bases and J dropped 10; count of bases not matched to a gene: 7. The CDR3 length is 13 residues. The CDR3 coding sequence is TGTGCCAGCAGCTTATTAGGGACAGAAACAGCTTTCTTT. This sequence encodes CASSLLGTETAFF.

The chain is built from TRBV19 and TRBJ1-1; D remains unclear. Deletions cut 5 bases from V and 1 base from J, with 8 bases between. CDR3 length: 13 residues. Germline V gene sequence: CDR1 LNHDA, CDR2 SQIVND (reference sequence). CDR3 sequence: CASSEVRNTEAFF. CDR3 nucleotide sequence: TGTGCCAGTAGTGAAGTGAGGAACACTGAAGCTTTCTTT.

Ten or more counts support this clonotype. This chain joins TRBV7-8 and TRBJ2-1, with D possibly being TRBD2 (6 bases). The ends were cut back, 10 bases at V and 3 bases at J, with 16 bases in the middle. The CDR3 consists of 14 residues. Germline CDR1 reads SGHVS; CDR2 reads FQNEAQ. The CDR3 coding sequence is TGTGCCACCGGGAGTGAGCGTAGCTACAATGAGCAGTTCTTC. Protein product: CATGSERSYNEQFF.

The table lists this clonotype with many counts. The chain has TRBV7-2 and TRBJ2-3; D is perhaps TRBD2 (7 bases). The germline V gene has CDR1 SGHTA and CDR2 FQGNSA. This CDR3 comprises 17 residues. Trimming removed 0 bases at V and 7 bases at J, with 20 bases between. CDR3 region: CASSLAWGGAPSNTQYF. CDR3 nucleotide sequence: TGTGCCAGCAGCTTAGCCTGGGGGGGGGCCCCGTCAAATACGCAGTATTTT.

This chain links TRBV6-6 with TRBJ2-7; D not certain. This CDR3 region has 13 residues. CDR1 and CDR2 (germline): MNHNY, SVGAGI (reference sequence). Trimming shortened V by 2 bases and J by 2 bases, and 7 bases separated the two germline ends. DNA for the CDR3: TGTGCCAGCAGTTACGGTGAGGCCTACGAGCAGTACTTC. Its translation: CASSYGEAYEQYF.

This clonotype was counted only a few times. In DNA, the CDR3 is TGTGCCAGCCCGGGACAGGGTTTACGCGAAAACACTGAAGCTTTCTTT. Its protein product is CASPGQGLRENTEAFF. The chain combines TRBV12-3 or TRBV12-4 with TRBJ1-1, with TRBD1 identical over 9 bases. The CDR3 length is 16 residues. The J segment lost 2 bases and the V segment lost 8 bases, leaving 12 bases of the junction unmatched.

The chain has TRBV10-3 and TRBJ1-5; D possibly corresponds to TRBD1 (5 bases). The CDR3 covers 15 residues. Germline V gene lookup returns CDR1 ENHRY and CDR2 SYGVKD. Trimming shortened V by 8 bases and J by 3 bases, and 17 bases separated the two germline ends. The CDR3 DNA is TGTGCCATCTCCCCAGCGGACAAATTCAATCAGCCCCAGCATTTT. Amino acid sequence: CAISPADKFNQPQHF.

The chain combines TRBV6-2 or TRBV6-3 with TRBJ2-1; 14 bases are shared with TRBD2. CDR3 size: 17 residues. Germline V gene data show CDR1 as MNHEY and CDR2 as SVGEGT. With 0 bases clipped from V and 8 bases from J, the junction kept 6 bases outside the gene matches. The CDR3 protein is CASSYSATSGGADEQFF. For the CDR3, the DNA is TGTGCCAGCAGTTACTCGGCGACTAGCGGGGGGGCTGATGAGCAGTTCTTC.

This clonotype was counted ten times or more. The CDR3 region is CASSLGRLGGANEKLFF. CDR3 bases: TGTGCCAGCAGCTTAGGTCGGCTCGGGGGAGCCAATGAAAAACTGTTTTTT. The rearrangement links TRBV7-2 to TRBJ1-4; perhaps TRBD1 as D (5 bases). Germline V gene lookup returns CDR1 SGHTA and CDR2 FQGNSA. The length of the CDR3 is 17 residues. With 1 base removed from V and 5 bases from J, the gap between germline ends came to 17 bases.